What follows are 30 T cell receptor beta chains derived from one specimen sequenced in a study of CD8+ T cells in alopecia areata. Sequencing relied on a cDNA template that was reverse transcribed from extracted RNA. Repertoires were generated with immunoSEQ multiplex PCR, while TCRdb's copy carries only in-frame clones and drops some. The table has around 140,000 clones, over 45% seen once. Material: CD4+ T cells sorted from blood. Receptors were obtained from a human donor with alopecia areata.

The V and J genes are TRBV10-3 and TRBJ1-1, with 12 bases matching TRBD1. Germline V gene data show CDR1 as ENHRY and CDR2 as SYGVKD. This CDR3 has 14 residues. V trimming: 7 bases; J trimming: 7 bases; junction bases outside the gene matches: 7. CDR3 protein: CAITPGQGAFEAFF. As DNA, the CDR3 is TGTGCCATCACTCCGGGACAGGGGGCCTTTGAAGCTTTCTTT.

The chain has TRBV9 and TRBJ2-1; D remains ambiguous. The germline V gene encodes CDR1 SGDLS and CDR2 YYNGEE. CDR3 length: 14 residues. The V gene lost 0 bases and the J gene lost 0 bases, with 4 bases spanning the gap. The CDR3 sequence: CASSVGVSYNEQFF. The CDR3 DNA reads TGTGCCAGCAGCGTAGGTGTCTCCTACAATGAGCAGTTCTTC.

The V and J genes are TRBV30 and TRBJ2-7; 11 nucleotides line up with TRBD2. CDR1 is GTSNPN, CDR2 SVGIG, per germline (reference sequence). The V gene end was trimmed by 1 base and the J gene end by 4 bases; junction bases not matched to a gene: 3. The CDR3 sequence is 14 residues long. CDR3 in amino acids: CAWSGGLAVYEQYF. CDR3 DNA: TGTGCCTGGAGTGGGGGACTAGCGGTTTACGAGCAGTACTTC.

This clone was counted a few times. V usage is TRBV29-1 and J usage is TRBJ2-1; 7 nucleotides match TRBD1. Germline lookup yields CDR1 SQVTM and CDR2 ANQGSEA. CDR3 length equals 15 residues. Trimming at V came to 4 bases and at J to 7 bases, leaving 13 bases not matched to a gene. For the CDR3, the DNA is TGCAGCGTTGGGGCCCTAAGACAGGGTGGTAATGAGCAGTTCTTC. This sequence encodes CSVGALRQGGNEQFF.

The chain couples TRBV29-1 to TRBJ1-2, with a tentative D call TRBD1 (6 bases). The CDR3 sequence is 16 residues long. V lost 3 bases and J lost 4, with 21 bases in between. Germline V CDR1 and CDR2: SQVTM, ANQGSEA. The CDR3 reads CSVEKYAGEVGYGYTF. The CDR3 coding sequence is TGCAGCGTTGAGAAATACGCAGGGGAGGTAGGCTATGGCTACACCTTC.

The chain recombines TRBV11-1 with TRBJ2-1, with no clear D. Germline V gene data show CDR1 as SGHAT and CDR2 as FQDESV (reference sequence). The CDR3 spans 13 residues. Trimming stripped 1 base from V and 5 bases from J, with 6 bases between. As DNA, the CDR3 is TGTGCCAGCAGCTTAGGTGTGAACAATGAGCAGTTCTTC. Translation: CASSLGVNNEQFF.

This clone has just a few counts. The CDR3 DNA reads as TGTGCCAGCAGCTTAGTGGGGTCGAACACCGGGGAGCTGTTTTTT. It yields the protein CASSLVGSNTGELFF. The chain uses TRBV7-9 and TRBJ2-2; D is ambiguous. This CDR3 comprises 15 residues. The ends were cut back, 1 base at V and 0 bases at J, with 6 bases in the middle. Germline V CDR1 and CDR2: SEHNR, FQNEAQ (reference sequence).

The V call is TRBV30, the J call TRBJ1-1; D is uncertain. V was trimmed by 5 bases and J by 10 bases, leaving 11 bases between them. Germline V gene sequence: CDR1 GTSNPN, CDR2 SVGIG (reference sequence). The CDR3 consists of 10 residues. The CDR3 DNA reads as TGTGCCTGGGTACTGGGGAGAGCTTTCTTT. Translated, it gives CAWVLGRAFF.

The gene calls are TRBV1 and TRBJ2-3; whether TRBD1, the table's D call, matches the DNA was not checked. TRBV1 is marked as a pseudogene. This CDR3 has 14 amino acids. In DNA, the CDR3 is TGCACCAGCAGCAACGGACAGGAGACAGATACGCAGTATTTT. Residues: CTSSNGQETDTQYF.

This clone was seen a handful of times. The rearrangement links TRBV28 to TRBJ2-7; 8 positions match TRBD1. This CDR3 is 15 amino acids long. Germline CDR1 reads MDHEN; CDR2 reads SYDVKM. J gave up 8 bases and V 6 bases, and 15 bases lay outside the gene matches. CDR3 protein: CASRPSDRELPQQYF. The CDR3 bases are TGTGCCAGCAGACCGTCGGACAGGGAACTCCCCCAGCAGTACTTC. Using reference TRBV28 and TRBJ2-7 for the parts outside the CDR3, the full variable domain is DVKVTQSSRYLVKRTGEKVFLECVQDMDHENMFWYRQDPGLGLRLIYFSYDVKMKEKGDIPEGYSVSREKKERFSLILESASTNQTSMYLCASRPSDRELPQQYFGPGTRLTVT.

V is TRBV27 and J is TRBJ2-7; D not certain. V lost 5 bases to trimming and J lost 0 bases, with 8 bases between them. Germline CDR1 is MNHEY and CDR2 is SMNVEV (reference sequence). The CDR3 consists of 13 residues. For the CDR3, the DNA is TGTGCCAGCAGTCCCCCGAACTCCTACGAGCAGTACTTC. This encodes CASSPPNSYEQYF.

The gene calls are TRBV30 and TRBJ2-1; TRBD2 matches 8 bases. The germline V gene has CDR1 GTSNPN and CDR2 SVGIG (reference sequence). V gave up 4 bases and J gave up 7 bases; unmatched junction bases: 6. This CDR3 region has 13 residues. DNA for the CDR3: TGTGCCTGGACTGAAGCGGGAGCGAATGAGCAGTTCTTC. This translates into CAWTEAGANEQFF.

This clone appeared a single time. The chain combines TRBV9 with TRBJ2-7, with 11 bases fitting TRBD1. This CDR3 region has 14 residues. J lost 6 bases, V lost 5 bases, and 7 bases had no gene match. In germline, CDR1 is SGDLS, CDR2 YYNGEE. CDR3 sequence reads: CASRRTGGAGEQYF. The DNA of the CDR3 is TGTGCCAGCAGGAGGACAGGGGGCGCGGGCGAGCAGTACTTC.

This clone appeared many times. Other DNA sequences in the sample encode the same CDR3. The gene calls are TRBV7-9 and TRBJ2-5; D not certain. V was cut by 5 bases and J by 1 base, with 8 bases left in between. The CDR3 covers 13 residues. Germline V gene lookup returns CDR1 SEHNR and CDR2 FQNEAQ (reference sequence). The CDR3 is CASSPRAQETQYF. CDR3 in DNA: TGTGCCAGCAGCCCCAGAGCCCAAGAGACCCAGTACTTC.

This chain joins TRBV5-6 and TRBJ2-1; tentatively, D is TRBD1 (6 bases). Germline values: CDR1 SGHDT, CDR2 YYEEEE. Trimming removed 1 base from V and 8 bases from J, with 19 bases in between. The CDR3 length is 16 residues. CDR3 coding DNA: TGTGCCAGCAGCTTGTTTACAGGACAGATCGGCGATGAGCAGTTCTTC. Its translation: CASSLFTGQIGDEQFF.

This clone was observed a few times. The chain is built from TRBV29-1 and TRBJ2-1; D unclear. This CDR3 has 10 amino acids. The V gene lost 4 bases and the J gene lost 7 bases, with 5 bases spanning the gap. From germline, CDR1 is SQVTM and CDR2 ANQGSEA. As DNA, the CDR3 is TGCAGCGTTGGCCTGAATGAGCAGTTCTTC. It specifies CSVGLNEQFF.

The CDR3 DNA follows: TGTGCCAGCAGCCCAGGACTAGCGGGAGCGGGCTACAATGAGCAGTTCTTC. As protein: CASSPGLAGAGYNEQFF. J is TRBJ2-1 and V is TRBV7-2; 13 bases line up with TRBD2. J gave up 3 bases and V 5 bases, and 7 bases lay outside the gene matches. The CDR3 has 17 residues. Per the germline V gene, CDR1 is SGHTA and CDR2 is FQGNSA.

The V call is TRBV9, the J call TRBJ2-7; D might be TRBD2 (5 bases). Between the trimmed V and J ends, which lost 0 bases and 3 bases, there was a span of 10 bases. The CDR3 has 14 residues. Germline values: CDR1 SGDLS, CDR2 YYNGEE. The CDR3 region has the DNA TGTGCCAGCAGCGTAGAATACGGGAACTACGAGCAGTACTTC. Protein product: CASSVEYGNYEQYF.

The table lists this clone with a few counts. The CDR3: CAIRDRANEKLFF. The DNA of the CDR3 is TGTGCCATCAGGGACAGGGCGAATGAAAAACTGTTTTTT. The J gene is TRBJ1-4, the V gene TRBV10-3; 8 bases agree with TRBD1. This CDR3 is built from 13 residues. Trimming cost V 6 bases and J 5 bases; bases outside gene matches: 2. The V gene's germline CDR1 is ENHRY and CDR2 SYGVKD.

The table lists this clone with a few counts. The chain carries TRBV5-1 and TRBJ2-4, with 8 bases lining up with TRBD1. CDR1 is SGHRS, CDR2 YFSETQ, per germline. The CDR3 is 15 residues long. V was clipped by 1 base and J by 5 bases; unmatched bases: 5. CDR3 bases: TGCGCCAGCAGCTTGTCCGGACAGGGAGAAAACATTCAGTACTTC. Amino acids: CASSLSGQGENIQYF. The whole variable domain, filled in from reference TRBV5-1 and TRBJ2-4, reads KAGVTQTPRYLIKTRGQQVTLSCSPISGHRSVSWYQQTPGQGLQFLFEYFSETQRNKGNFPGRFSGRQFSNSRSEMNVSTLELGDSALYLCASSLSGQGENIQYFGAGTRLSVL.

The chain uses TRBV5-1 and TRBJ2-7; D is ambiguous. Germline V gene sequence: CDR1 SGHRS, CDR2 YFSETQ. V dropped 2 bases and J dropped 5 bases, with 11 bases sitting between them. The CDR3 contains 13 residues. The CDR3 sequence is CASSFNNNHEQYF. CDR3 coding DNA: TGCGCCAGCAGCTTTAACAACAACCACGAGCAGTACTTC.

The chain is built from TRBV5-1 and TRBJ1-5; a possible D gene is TRBD1 (5 bases). CDR3 length equals 15 residues. Between the trimmed V and J ends, which lost 3 bases and 2 bases, there was a span of 12 bases. Germline CDR1 and CDR2: SGHRS and YFSETQ. CDR3 bases: TGCGCCAGCAGCTCGGGATCGGGGGGCAATCAGCCCCAGCATTTT. As protein: CASSSGSGGNQPQHF.

This rearrangement joins TRBV5-6 to TRBJ2-7; tentative D call: TRBD2 (5 bases). Germline V gene sequence: CDR1 SGHDT, CDR2 YYEEEE. The CDR3 has 16 amino acids. V was cut by 0 bases and J by 3 bases, with 16 bases left in between. The CDR3 DNA reads TGTGCCAGCAGCTTGGAGGCCAGAACTAGAAGCTACGAGCAGTACTTC. Its protein is CASSLEARTRSYEQYF.

There are a few counts of this clone. The chain has TRBV29-1 and TRBJ1-1; D is uncertain. Germline V gene data show CDR1 as SQVTM and CDR2 as ANQGSEA. Between the trimmed V and J ends, which lost 4 bases and 13 bases, there was a span of 16 bases. The CDR3 sequence is 11 residues long. CDR3 nucleotides: TGCAGCGTTGGGGCCCGGTGGGGATTTTTCTTT. Translation gives CSVGARWGFFF. The full variable domain, in which reference TRBV29-1 and TRBJ1-1 provide the parts outside the CDR3, is SAVISQKPSRDICQRGTSLTIQCQVDSQVTMMFWYRQQPGQSLTLIATANQGSEATYESGFVIDKFPISRPNLTFSTLTVSNMSPEDSSIYLCSVGARWGFFFGQGTRLTVV.

The chain carries TRBV7-9 and TRBJ1-1; no firm D call. CDR3 length equals 12 residues. Trimming cost V 1 base and J 7 bases, with 7 bases left between them. CDR1 is SEHNR, CDR2 FQNEAQ, per germline (reference sequence). In nucleotides, the CDR3 is TGTGCCAGCAGCTTAGACACAGATGAAGCTTTCTTT. It is translated as CASSLDTDEAFF.

This clone was picked up many times. The chain couples TRBV29-1 to TRBJ2-1; 13 positions match TRBD2. The V gene's germline CDR1 is SQVTM and CDR2 ANQGSEA. This CDR3 is built from 11 residues. With V trimmed by 6 bases and J by 13 bases, 3 bases remained unmatched. This CDR3 is CSVGLAGNQFF. The CDR3 DNA reads TGCAGCGTGGGACTAGCGGGAAATCAGTTCTTC.

The gene calls are TRBV7-9 and TRBJ2-1, with 7 bases fitting TRBD2. In germline, CDR1 is SEHNR, CDR2 FQNEAQ (reference sequence). V lost 5 bases, J lost 1 base, and 2 bases stayed unmatched. The CDR3 contains 14 residues. The CDR3 reads CASSNGGSYNEQFF. DNA of the CDR3: TGTGCCAGCAGCAACGGGGGGTCCTACAATGAGCAGTTCTTC.

The chain links TRBV9 to TRBJ2-5; a weak D match, TRBD1 (6 bases). Germline CDR1 and CDR2: SGDLS and YYNGEE. The CDR3 covers 13 residues. Trimming took off 3 bases at V and 2 bases at J, with 8 bases between the two ends. The CDR3 loop is CASSGTVQETQYF. CDR3 sequence (DNA): TGTGCCAGCAGCGGGACAGTACAAGAGACCCAGTACTTC.

The chain links TRBV28 to TRBJ2-6; 8 nucleotides line up with TRBD1. The V and J ends lost 4 bases and 2 bases, in that order; junction bases with no gene match: 1. Germline assignment: CDR1 MDHEN and CDR2 SYDVKM. CDR3 length: 15 residues. CDR3 nucleotides: TGTGCCAGCAGTTCAGGGGGCACTGGGGCCAACGTCCTGACTTTC. This translates into CASSSGGTGANVLTF.

As for this clone: One end of the junction does not line up with germline, which may come from a read error. The sample holds other DNA sequences that translate to the same CDR3. Here the CDR3 reads CASSLSSYNEQFF. The CDR3 region has the DNA TGTGCCAGCAGCTTATCATCCTATAATGAGCAGTTCTTC. The rearrangement links TRBV7-2 to TRBJ2-1, with D uncertain. The germline V gene has CDR1 SGHTA and CDR2 FQGNSA. This CDR3 is built from 13 residues. The full variable domain, with the rest looked up from reference TRBV7-2 and TRBJ2-1, is GAGVSQSPSNKVTEKGKDVELRCDPISGHTALYWYRQSLGQGLEFLIYFQGNSAPDKSGLPSDRFSAERTGGSVSTLTIQRTQQEDSAVYLCASSLSSYNEQFFGPGTRLTVL.